Listed below are T cell receptor beta chains from one sample, sequenced in a study of graft-versus-host responses after intestinal transplantation. For these TCRs, the target antigens are not known. Repertoires were generated with immunoSEQ multiplex PCR, while TCRdb's copy carries only in-frame clones and drops some. Among about 93,000 clones listed, 90% to 95% were seen once. The specimen was unstimulated CD8+ T cells sorted from spleen or lymph node cells, collected before intestinal transplant. These receptors were obtained from a human donor who received an intestinal transplant. Both conserved end residues are part of each CDR3. A D gene is named only where the DNA matches it firmly. Where a row states a size, it is once, few, many or the class of an expanded clone; other rows omit it.

D gene: -
J gene: TRBJ1-1
V gene: TRBV19
clone size: -
CDR3 length: 16
CDR3 protein: CASSPVLEAMNTEAFF
CDR3 DNA: TGTGCCAGTAGTCCCGTGCTGGAGGCGATGAACACTGAAGCTTTCTTT

D gene: TRBD1
J gene: TRBJ2-5
V gene: TRBV7-9
clone size: -
CDR3 length: 13
CDR3 protein: CASSRQGEGTQYF
CDR3 DNA: TGTGCCAGCAGCAGACAGGGGGAAGGGACCCAGTACTTC

D gene: -
J gene: TRBJ1-5
V gene: TRBV28
clone size: -
CDR3 length: 13
CDR3 protein: CASSVPGEQPQHF
CDR3 DNA: TGTGCCAGCAGTGTGCCCGGTGAACAGCCCCAGCATTTT

D gene: -
J gene: TRBJ2-7
V gene: TRBV4-1
clone size: -
CDR3 length: 15
CDR3 protein: CASSQAWTGTYEQYF
CDR3 DNA: TGCGCCAGCAGCCAAGCCTGGACGGGGACCTACGAGCAGTACTTC

D gene: TRBD1
J gene: TRBJ2-1
V gene: TRBV6-5
clone size: once
CDR3 length: 16
CDR3 protein: CASSYSSTGGNYEQFF
CDR3 DNA: TGTGCCAGCAGTTACTCGAGCACAGGGGGCAATTATGAGCAGTTCTTC

D gene: TRBD1
J gene: TRBJ1-5
V gene: TRBV4-1
clone size: -
CDR3 length: 15
CDR3 protein: CASSRGQGMGQPQHF
CDR3 DNA: TGCGCCAGCAGCCGAGGACAGGGGATGGGTCAGCCCCAGCATTTT

D gene: TRBD2
J gene: TRBJ2-6
V gene: TRBV30
clone size: few
CDR3 length: 14
CDR3 protein: CAYGAGAGANVLTF
CDR3 DNA: TGTGCCTATGGAGCGGGGGCTGGGGCCAACGTCCTGACTTTC

D gene: -
J gene: TRBJ2-1
V gene: TRBV19
clone size: -
CDR3 length: 15
CDR3 protein: CASSISGAAYNEQFF
CDR3 DNA: TGTGCCAGTAGTATTTCGGGAGCAGCGTACAATGAGCAGTTCTTC

D gene: -
J gene: TRBJ2-7
V gene: TRBV21-1
clone size: -
CDR3 length: 13
CDR3 protein: CARATDDPYEQYF
CDR3 DNA: TGTGCCAGGGCGACTGACGACCCCTACGAGCAGTACTTC

D gene: TRBD2
J gene: TRBJ2-3
V gene: TRBV27
clone size: -
CDR3 length: 15
CDR3 protein: CASSFSGKFTDTQYF
CDR3 DNA: TGTGCCAGCAGTTTCAGCGGGAAATTCACAGATACGCAGTATTTT

D gene: TRBD1
J gene: TRBJ2-1
V gene: TRBV6-5
clone size: -
CDR3 length: 13
CDR3 protein: CASSGQGANEQFF
CDR3 DNA: TGTGCCAGCAGCGGACAGGGAGCCAATGAGCAGTTCTTC

D gene: -
J gene: TRBJ1-3
V gene: TRBV7-8
clone size: -
CDR3 length: 18
CDR3 protein: CASSLAEREGRAGNTIYF
CDR3 DNA: TGTGCCAGCAGCTTAGCGGAGAGGGAGGGCCGGGCTGGAAACACCATATATTTT

D gene: -
J gene: TRBJ2-7
V gene: TRBV28
clone size: -
CDR3 length: 14
CDR3 protein: CASSLDELNYEQYF
CDR3 DNA: TGTGCCAGCAGCTTAGATGAACTAAACTACGAGCAGTACTTC

D gene: TRBD1
J gene: TRBJ2-7
V gene: TRBV11-2
clone size: -
CDR3 length: 15
CDR3 protein: CASSQEGGPSYEQYF
CDR3 DNA: TGTGCCAGCAGCCAGGAAGGGGGCCCTTCCTACGAGCAGTACTTC

D gene: -
J gene: TRBJ2-1
V gene: TRBV13
clone size: -
CDR3 length: 13
CDR3 protein: CASSSGLSNEQFF
CDR3 DNA: TGTGCCAGCAGCTCGGGACTCTCCAATGAGCAGTTCTTC

D gene: -
J gene: TRBJ1-1
V gene: TRBV5-1
clone size: -
CDR3 length: 13
CDR3 protein: CASRESYSTEAFF
CDR3 DNA: TGCGCCAGCAGGGAGAGCTACTCTACTGAAGCTTTCTTT

D gene: -
J gene: TRBJ2-2
V gene: TRBV30
clone size: -
CDR3 length: 13
CDR3 protein: CAWAELNTGELFF
CDR3 DNA: TGTGCCTGGGCGGAACTGAACACCGGGGAGCTGTTTTTT

D gene: -
J gene: TRBJ2-3
V gene: TRBV9
clone size: -
CDR3 length: 15
CDR3 protein: CASSVLEGASDTQYF
CDR3 DNA: TGTGCCAGCAGCGTACTTGAGGGAGCCTCAGATACGCAGTATTTT

D gene: -
J gene: TRBJ2-3
V gene: TRBV4-2
clone size: once
CDR3 length: 16
CDR3 protein: CASSQAAALSTDTQYF
CDR3 DNA: TGTGCCAGCAGCCAAGCAGCGGCATTAAGCACAGATACGCAGTATTTT

D gene: TRBD1
J gene: TRBJ2-7
V gene: TRBV27
clone size: -
CDR3 length: 13
CDR3 protein: CASSPGTGYEQYF
CDR3 DNA: TGTGCCAGCAGTCCTGGGACAGGCTACGAGCAGTACTTC

D gene: TRBD1
J gene: TRBJ2-3
V gene: TRBV7-2
clone size: -
CDR3 length: 15
CDR3 protein: CASSLTGVSTDTQYF
CDR3 DNA: TGTGCCAGCAGCTTAACAGGGGTTAGCACAGATACGCAGTATTTT

D gene: -
J gene: TRBJ2-6
V gene: TRBV6-5
clone size: -
CDR3 length: 15
CDR3 protein: CASSLLVSGANVLTF
CDR3 DNA: TGTGCCAGCAGTTTACTGGTCTCTGGGGCCAACGTCCTGACTTTC

D gene: -
J gene: TRBJ1-5
V gene: TRBV30
clone size: -
CDR3 length: 13
CDR3 protein: CAWGDSSNQPQHF
CDR3 DNA: TGTGCCTGGGGAGACAGTAGCAATCAGCCCCAGCATTTT

D gene: TRBD2
J gene: TRBJ2-3
V gene: TRBV30
clone size: -
CDR3 length: 15
CDR3 protein: CAWSEGGGLTDTQYF
CDR3 DNA: TGTGCCTGGAGTGAGGGCGGGGGTCTCACAGATACGCAGTATTTT

D gene: -
J gene: TRBJ2-7
V gene: TRBV6-5
clone size: -
CDR3 length: 13
CDR3 protein: CASSYGESGEQYF
CDR3 DNA: TGTGCCAGCAGTTACGGGGAGTCCGGCGAGCAGTACTTC

D gene: TRBD2
J gene: TRBJ2-1
V gene: TRBV5-1
clone size: -
CDR3 length: 15
CDR3 protein: CASSFSLAGGSEQFF
CDR3 DNA: TGCGCCAGCAGCTTTTCCCTAGCGGGAGGATCCGAGCAGTTCTTC

D gene: -
J gene: TRBJ2-7
V gene: TRBV7-9
clone size: -
CDR3 length: 15
CDR3 protein: CASSLTGQGNYEQYF
CDR3 DNA: TGTGCCAGCAGCTTAACCGGTCAGGGCAACTACGAGCAGTACTTC

D gene: -
J gene: TRBJ2-2
V gene: TRBV13
clone size: -
CDR3 length: 13
CDR3 protein: CASSSGYTGELFF
CDR3 DNA: TGTGCCAGCAGCTCGGGATACACCGGGGAGCTGTTTTTT

D gene: TRBD1
J gene: TRBJ2-4
V gene: TRBV7-3
clone size: -
CDR3 length: 17
CDR3 protein: CASSLRSRGISGNIQYF
CDR3 DNA: TGTGCCAGCAGCTTAAGGTCCAGGGGGATCTCCGGAAACATTCAGTACTTC

D gene: TRBD1
J gene: TRBJ1-4
V gene: TRBV18
clone size: -
CDR3 length: 14
CDR3 protein: CASSGDRTLEKLFF
CDR3 DNA: TGTGCCAGCTCCGGGGACAGGACTCTTGAAAAACTGTTTTTT

D gene: TRBD2
J gene: TRBJ2-5
V gene: TRBV4-1
clone size: -
CDR3 length: 16
CDR3 protein: CASSQVGLAAQETQYF
CDR3 DNA: TGCGCCAGCAGCCAAGTAGGTCTAGCGGCCCAAGAGACCCAGTACTTC

D gene: TRBD2
J gene: TRBJ2-2
V gene: TRBV6-5
clone size: -
CDR3 length: 13
CDR3 protein: CASAGVNTGELFF
CDR3 DNA: TGTGCCAGCGCGGGAGTCAACACCGGGGAGCTGTTTTTT

D gene: -
J gene: TRBJ1-2
V gene: TRBV5-1
clone size: -
CDR3 length: 14
CDR3 protein: CASSLGAGKGGYTF
CDR3 DNA: TGCGCCAGCAGCTTGGGGGCAGGGAAAGGCGGCTACACCTTC

D gene: TRBD2
J gene: TRBJ2-3
V gene: TRBV11-2
clone size: -
CDR3 length: 16
CDR3 protein: CASSRPLAGGSDTQYF
CDR3 DNA: TGTGCCAGCAGCCGCCCTCTAGCGGGAGGGTCAGATACGCAGTATTTT

D gene: -
J gene: TRBJ2-3
V gene: TRBV18
clone size: -
CDR3 length: 14
CDR3 protein: CASSPPGGSDTQYF
CDR3 DNA: TGTGCCAGCTCACCACCAGGGGGTTCGGATACGCAGTATTTT

D gene: TRBD2
J gene: TRBJ2-3
V gene: TRBV7-2
clone size: -
CDR3 length: 15
CDR3 protein: CASSSTGGPTDTQYF
CDR3 DNA: TGTGCCAGCAGCTCGACGGGGGGGCCCACAGATACGCAGTATTTT

D gene: -
J gene: TRBJ1-1
V gene: TRBV19
clone size: -
CDR3 length: 13
CDR3 protein: CASSISFGTEAFF
CDR3 DNA: TGTGCCAGTAGTATATCATTCGGCACTGAAGCTTTCTTT

D gene: TRBD2
J gene: TRBJ2-7
V gene: TRBV5-4
clone size: -
CDR3 length: 14
CDR3 protein: CASSPSGVSYEQYF
CDR3 DNA: TGTGCCAGCAGCCCTAGCGGGGTATCCTACGAGCAGTACTTC

D gene: TRBD1
J gene: TRBJ2-7
V gene: TRBV19
clone size: -
CDR3 length: 15
CDR3 protein: CASSIIRTGAYEQYF
CDR3 DNA: TGTGCCAGTAGTATTATCCGGACAGGGGCCTACGAGCAGTACTTC

D gene: TRBD2
J gene: TRBJ2-1
V gene: TRBV4-1
clone size: -
CDR3 length: 17
CDR3 protein: CASSQQGLAGGSNEQFF
CDR3 DNA: TGCGCCAGCAGCCAACAAGGACTAGCGGGAGGAAGCAATGAGCAGTTCTTC

D gene: TRBD1
J gene: TRBJ2-1
V gene: TRBV9
clone size: -
CDR3 length: 15
CDR3 protein: CASSVAGTGYNEQFF
CDR3 DNA: TGTGCCAGCAGCGTAGCGGGGACAGGATACAATGAGCAGTTCTTC

D gene: TRBD1
J gene: TRBJ2-5
V gene: TRBV7-8
clone size: -
CDR3 length: 16
CDR3 protein: CASSPDRGRGWETQYF
CDR3 DNA: TGTGCCAGCAGCCCAGACAGGGGGCGCGGTTGGGAGACCCAGTACTTC

D gene: -
J gene: TRBJ1-5
V gene: TRBV4-3
clone size: -
CDR3 length: 18
CDR3 protein: CASSQFREGSYSNQPQHF
CDR3 DNA: TGCGCCAGCAGCCAGTTTCGTGAAGGGAGCTATAGCAATCAGCCCCAGCATTTT

D gene: -
J gene: TRBJ1-2
V gene: TRBV19
clone size: -
CDR3 length: 14
CDR3 protein: CASSIGPSRYGYTF
CDR3 DNA: TGTGCCAGTAGTATAGGTCCCTCGAGGTACGGCTACACCTTC

D gene: -
J gene: TRBJ1-1
V gene: TRBV2
clone size: few
CDR3 length: 11
CDR3 protein: CASPGGRNAFF
CDR3 DNA: TGTGCCAGCCCGGGGGGGCGAAATGCTTTCTTT

D gene: TRBD1
J gene: TRBJ1-2
V gene: TRBV4-3
clone size: -
CDR3 length: 14
CDR3 protein: CASSHDRASYGYTF
CDR3 DNA: TGCGCCAGCAGCCATGACAGGGCAAGCTATGGCTACACCTTC

D gene: -
J gene: TRBJ1-1
V gene: TRBV7-6
clone size: -
CDR3 length: 14
CDR3 protein: CASSLAGGGTEAFF
CDR3 DNA: TGTGCCAGCAGCTTAGCGGGAGGGGGCACTGAAGCTTTCTTT

D gene: -
J gene: TRBJ1-2
V gene: TRBV6-5
clone size: -
CDR3 length: 13
CDR3 protein: CASSYAMARSYTF
CDR3 DNA: TGTGCCAGCAGTTACGCGATGGCCAGGAGCTACACCTTC

D gene: -
J gene: TRBJ1-2
V gene: TRBV19
clone size: few
CDR3 length: 14
CDR3 protein: CASSISRGWDGYTF
CDR3 DNA: TGTGCCAGTAGTATCTCCAGGGGTTGGGATGGCTACACCTTC

D gene: -
J gene: TRBJ1-6
V gene: TRBV10-3
clone size: few
CDR3 length: 16
CDR3 protein: CAISESLGGGNSPLHF
CDR3 DNA: TGTGCCATCAGTGAGTCTCTGGGAGGGGGTAATTCACCCCTCCACTTT

D gene: -
J gene: TRBJ2-1
V gene: TRBV6-1
clone size: -
CDR3 length: 16
CDR3 protein: CASSEEDSLLYNEQFF
CDR3 DNA: TGTGCCAGCAGTGAAGAGGACTCCCTTCTATACAATGAGCAGTTCTTC

D gene: TRBD1
J gene: TRBJ2-7
V gene: TRBV9
clone size: -
CDR3 length: 15
CDR3 protein: CASSPMGQGGYEQYF
CDR3 DNA: TGTGCCAGCAGTCCAATGGGACAGGGAGGCTACGAGCAGTACTTC

D gene: -
J gene: TRBJ2-1
V gene: TRBV27
clone size: -
CDR3 length: 15
CDR3 protein: CASSLWAGTYNEQFF
CDR3 DNA: TGTGCCAGCAGTTTATGGGCAGGGACCTACAATGAGCAGTTCTTC

D gene: TRBD2
J gene: TRBJ2-5
V gene: TRBV7-7
clone size: -
CDR3 length: 14
CDR3 protein: CASSPAGSQETQYF
CDR3 DNA: TGTGCCAGCAGCCCAGCGGGATCCCAAGAGACCCAGTACTTC